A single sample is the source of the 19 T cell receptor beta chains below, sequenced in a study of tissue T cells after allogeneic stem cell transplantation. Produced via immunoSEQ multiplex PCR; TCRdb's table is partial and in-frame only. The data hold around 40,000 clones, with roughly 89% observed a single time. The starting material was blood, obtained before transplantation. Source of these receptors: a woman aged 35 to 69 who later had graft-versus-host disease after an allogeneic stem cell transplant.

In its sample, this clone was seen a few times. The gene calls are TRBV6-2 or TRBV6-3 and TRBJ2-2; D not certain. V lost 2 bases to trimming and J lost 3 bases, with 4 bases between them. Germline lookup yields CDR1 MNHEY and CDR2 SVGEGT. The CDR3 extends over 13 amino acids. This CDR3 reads CASSYGDTGELFF. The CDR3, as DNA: TGTGCCAGCAGTTACGGTGACACCGGGGAGCTGTTTTTT.

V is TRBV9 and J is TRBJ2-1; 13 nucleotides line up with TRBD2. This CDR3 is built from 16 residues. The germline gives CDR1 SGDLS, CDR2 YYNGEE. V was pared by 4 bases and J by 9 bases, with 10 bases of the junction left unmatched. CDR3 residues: CASSLTGTSGIGEQFF. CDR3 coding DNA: TGTGCCAGCAGCTTAACCGGGACTAGCGGGATCGGTGAGCAGTTCTTC.

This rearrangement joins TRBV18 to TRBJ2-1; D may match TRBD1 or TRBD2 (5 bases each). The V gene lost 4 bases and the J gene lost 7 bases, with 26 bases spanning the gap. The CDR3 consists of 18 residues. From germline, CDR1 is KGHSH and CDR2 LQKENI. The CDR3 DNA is TGTGCCAGCTCACTCATTGGGGGTAATACTAGGGTTGCGAATGAGCAGTTCTTC. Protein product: CASSLIGGNTRVANEQFF.

This chain's CDR3 is CASSEGWSSGNTIYF. CDR3 DNA sequence: TGTGCCAGCAGTGAAGGTTGGTCCTCTGGAAACACCATATATTTT. The V call is TRBV6-1, the J call TRBJ1-3, with D uncertain. The CDR3 sequence is 15 residues long. CDR1 MNHNS and CDR2 SASEGT come from the germline V gene. The V end was cut by 1 base, the J end by 0 bases, with 7 bases between.

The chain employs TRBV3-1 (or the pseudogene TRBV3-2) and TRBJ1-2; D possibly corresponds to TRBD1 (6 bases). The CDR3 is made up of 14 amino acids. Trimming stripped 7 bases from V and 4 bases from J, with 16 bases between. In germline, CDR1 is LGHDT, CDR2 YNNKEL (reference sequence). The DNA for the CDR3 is TGTGCCAGCAAACCTGATCAGGGGTCCTATGGCTACACCTTC. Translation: CASKPDQGSYGYTF.

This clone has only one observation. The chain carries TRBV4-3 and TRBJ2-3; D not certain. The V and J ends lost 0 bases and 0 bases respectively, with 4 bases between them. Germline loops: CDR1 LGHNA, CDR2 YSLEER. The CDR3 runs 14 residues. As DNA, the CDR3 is TGCGCCAGCAGCCAAGAGAGTAGCACAGATACGCAGTATTTT. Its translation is CASSQESSTDTQYF.

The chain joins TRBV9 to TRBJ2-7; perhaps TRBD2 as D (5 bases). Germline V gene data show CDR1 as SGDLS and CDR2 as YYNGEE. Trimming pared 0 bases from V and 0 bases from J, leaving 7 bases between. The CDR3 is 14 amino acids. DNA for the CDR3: TGTGCCAGCAGCGTAGTTGGGAGCTCCTACGAGCAGTACTTC. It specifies CASSVVGSSYEQYF.

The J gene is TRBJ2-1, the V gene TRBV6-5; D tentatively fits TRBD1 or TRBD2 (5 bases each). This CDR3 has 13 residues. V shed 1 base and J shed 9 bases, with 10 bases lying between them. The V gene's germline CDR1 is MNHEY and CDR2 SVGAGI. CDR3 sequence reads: CASSYYGAIEQFF. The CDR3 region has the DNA TGTGCCAGCAGTTACTACGGGGCCATTGAGCAGTTCTTC.

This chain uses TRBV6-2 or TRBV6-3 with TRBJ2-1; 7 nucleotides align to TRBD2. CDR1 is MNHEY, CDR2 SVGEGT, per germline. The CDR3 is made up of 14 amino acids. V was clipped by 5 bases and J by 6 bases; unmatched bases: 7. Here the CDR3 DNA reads TGTGCCAGCAGTGGGGGGGAGGGCGGCAATGAGCAGTTCTTC. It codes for CASSGGEGGNEQFF.

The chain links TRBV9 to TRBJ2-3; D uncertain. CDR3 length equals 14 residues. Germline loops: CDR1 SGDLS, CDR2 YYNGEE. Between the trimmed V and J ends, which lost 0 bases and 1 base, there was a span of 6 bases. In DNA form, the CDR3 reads TGTGCCAGCAGCGTAGACGGGCGCACAGATACGCAGTATTTT. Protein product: CASSVDGRTDTQYF.

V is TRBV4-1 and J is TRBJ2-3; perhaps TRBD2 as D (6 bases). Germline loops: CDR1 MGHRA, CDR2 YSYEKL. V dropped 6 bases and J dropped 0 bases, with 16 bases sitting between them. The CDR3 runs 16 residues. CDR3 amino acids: CASSPFAGSSTDTQYF. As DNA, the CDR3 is TGCGCCAGCAGTCCTTTTGCGGGGAGCAGCACAGATACGCAGTATTTT.

The DNA for the CDR3 is TGTGCCAGCAGGTCAAACCGGGACAGGGTTTTCCCCCTCCACTTT. This sequence encodes CASRSNRDRVFPLHF. The chain couples TRBV28 to TRBJ1-6; TRBD1 aligns across 9 bases. CDR1 and CDR2 (germline): MDHEN, SYDVKM. This CDR3 contains 15 residues. The ends lost 6 bases at V and 13 bases at J; junction bases unmatched: 13.

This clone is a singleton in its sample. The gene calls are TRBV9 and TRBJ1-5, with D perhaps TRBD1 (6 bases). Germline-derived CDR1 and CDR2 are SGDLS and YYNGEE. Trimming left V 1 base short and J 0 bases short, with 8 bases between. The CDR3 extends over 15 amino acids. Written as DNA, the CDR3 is TGTGCCAGCAGCGTAAGGACAGATAGCAATCAGCCCCAGCATTTT. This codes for CASSVRTDSNQPQHF.

The chain's CDR3 is CASTRTSGRFLVNEQFF. For the CDR3, the DNA is TGTGCCAGTACTCGGACTAGCGGGAGGTTCTTGGTCAATGAGCAGTTCTTC. The chain is built from TRBV19 and TRBJ2-1; 14 bases are shared with TRBD2. V shed 7 bases, J shed 6 bases, and the junction held 11 bases outside the gene matches. Germline CDR1 and CDR2: LNHDA and SQIVND (reference sequence). CDR3 length: 17 residues.

The CDR3 reads CASSKGLAGTAETQYF. CDR3 nucleotides: TGTGCCAGCAGCAAGGGACTAGCGGGAACAGCAGAGACCCAGTACTTC. The gene calls are TRBV5-5 and TRBJ2-5; 13 nucleotides line up with TRBD2. Germline loops: CDR1 SGHKS, CDR2 YYEKEE (reference sequence). The CDR3 spans 16 residues. J gave up 4 bases and V 4 bases, and 7 bases lay outside the gene matches.

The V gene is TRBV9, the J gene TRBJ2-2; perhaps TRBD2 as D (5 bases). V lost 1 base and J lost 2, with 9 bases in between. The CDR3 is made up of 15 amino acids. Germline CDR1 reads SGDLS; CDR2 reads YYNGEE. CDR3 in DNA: TGTGCCAGCAGCGTAAATAGCGCCAACACCGGGGAGCTGTTTTTT. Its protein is CASSVNSANTGELFF.

CDR3 in DNA: TGCGCCAGCAGCTTGGTAGTTCGGGGCTCGAGCTCCTACGAGCAGTACTTC. Protein sequence: CASSLVVRGSSSYEQYF. V usage is TRBV5-1 and J usage is TRBJ2-7; possibly TRBD1 or TRBD2 for D (5 bases each). V was trimmed by 0 bases and J by 0 bases, leaving 16 bases between them. The CDR3 spans 17 residues. CDR1 is SGHRS and CDR2 is YFSETQ in the germline V gene.

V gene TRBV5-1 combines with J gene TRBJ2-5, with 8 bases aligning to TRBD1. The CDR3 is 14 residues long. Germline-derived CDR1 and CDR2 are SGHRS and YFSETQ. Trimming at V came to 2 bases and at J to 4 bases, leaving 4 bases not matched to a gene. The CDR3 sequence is CASSLGQGVETQYF. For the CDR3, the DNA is TGCGCCAGCAGCTTAGGACAGGGAGTAGAGACCCAGTACTTC.

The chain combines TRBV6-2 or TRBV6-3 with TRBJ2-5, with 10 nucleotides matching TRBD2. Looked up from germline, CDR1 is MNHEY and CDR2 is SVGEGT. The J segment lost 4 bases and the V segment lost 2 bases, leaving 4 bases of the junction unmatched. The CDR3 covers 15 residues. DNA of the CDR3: TGTGCCAGCAGTTACGATGCTAGCGGGAGAGAGACCCAGTACTTC. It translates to CASSYDASGRETQYF.